This entry features one TCR beta chain sequence. A much larger clone lies one base from this, so it may be a read error. The data derive from a study of blood T cells in healthy people across ages. Germline V gene data show CDR1 as LGHNA and CDR2 as YNFKEQ. Between the trimmed V and J ends, which lost 0 bases and 6 bases, there was a span of 12 bases. This CDR3 region has 15 residues. Next came a second PCR, run for about 6 to 11 cycles, which used a sample-barcoded 5' primer along with a J-beta primer mix. MiXCR was run by TCRdb on the 5' RACE reads, yielding one entry per CDR3 protein. Of 550,000 to 650,000 distinct CDR3 sequences in the sample, roughly 30% were seen once.

The V call is TRBV4-2, the J call TRBJ2-1; D is unclear. Sequenced: blood. The clonotype comes from a woman older than 75 in good health. CDR3 sequence reads: CASSQDGQVSNEQFF. The CDR3 DNA is TGTGCCAGCAGCCAAGACGGCCAGGTGAGCAATGAGCAGTTCTTC.